These T cell receptor beta chains were read from a single sample in a study of Tregs in tolerant kidney transplant recipients. Using immunoSEQ multiplex PCR, the repertoire was profiled, and TCRdb retains in-frame clones only, with some absent. This sample has around 66,000 clones, with over 75% found just once. The sample consisted of Tregs from blood, taken before the transplant. These receptors originate from a human donor who received a combined kidney and bone marrow transplant. CDR3s include the opening cysteine and the closing phenylalanine or tryptophan. A D gene is named only where the DNA matches it firmly. Clone size is given for some rows only: seen once, a few or many times, or a class if the clone is expanded.

>TRBD2|TRBV29-1|NA|14|TRBJ2-7
TGCAGCGTCGACGACGGGACTAGCACTCACGAGCAGTACTTC
CSVDDGTSTHEQYF
>NA|TRBV5-1|NA|16|TRBJ1-2
TGCGCCAGCAGCTTATCGCCCGGTGGGGGCGTCTATGGCTACACCTTC
CASSLSPGGGVYGYTF
>NA|TRBV4-2|NA|16|TRBJ2-7
TGTGCCAGCAGCCAAGATGGGACAAGAACTTCCTACGAGCAGTACTTC
CASSQDGTRTSYEQYF
>TRBD2|TRBV7-9|NA|15|TRBJ2-7
TGTGCCAGCACTCTAGCGGCCGGCGGGAGGTCGGAGCAGTACTTC
CASTLAAGGRSEQYF
>TRBD1|TRBV2|NA|13|TRBJ2-7
TGTGCCAGCAGTAGGGACAGATCCTACGAGCAGTACTTC
CASSRDRSYEQYF
>NA|TRBV6-5|NA|10|TRBJ1-1
TGTGCCAGCAGTTACACTGAAGCTTTCTTT
CASSYTEAFF
>TRBD2|TRBV7-7|NA|13|TRBJ2-3
TGTGCCAGCAGCCCCCCGGGGGGAGATACGCAGTATTTT
CASSPPGGDTQYF
>NA|TRBV28|NA|14|TRBJ2-1
TGTGCCAGCAGATCCCTAGGAGGCATCCGTGAGCAGTTCTTC
CASRSLGGIREQFF
>NA|TRBV18|NA|12|TRBJ2-5
TGTGCCAGCTCACCCCAGCAAGAGACCCAGTACTTC
CASSPQQETQYF
>TRBD1|TRBV5-4|once|16|TRBJ1-2
TGTGCCAGCAGCTTGGGGGGTGGACAGGCGAACTATGGCTACACCTTC
CASSLGGGQANYGYTF
>TRBD1|TRBV4-1|NA|15|TRBJ1-1
TGCGCCAGCACTACGACGGGACAGCGACTCACTGAAGCTTTCTTT
CASTTTGQRLTEAFF
>NA|TRBV6-1|NA|15|TRBJ1-2
TGTGCCAGCATCCCCAGCGGTGGGCTGGGGTATGGCTACACCTTC
CASIPSGGLGYGYTF
>NA|TRBV6-4|NA|14|TRBJ1-3
TGTGCCAGCAGCCTACAGAGATCTGGAAGCACCATATATTTT
CASSLQRSGSTIYF
>NA|TRBV5-1|once|15|TRBJ2-7
TGCGCCAGCAGCTTGGTTTCAGGGGCCTCCTACGAGCAGTACTTC
CASSLVSGASYEQYF
>NA|TRBV6-5|NA|14|TRBJ2-3
TGTGCCACCCACCGGGACCCAAGCACAGATACGCAGTATTTT
CATHRDPSTDTQYF
>TRBD2|TRBV6-5|NA|15|TRBJ2-2
TGTGCCAGCAGTTTAGCGGGAGGGGACACCGGGGAGCTGTTTTTT
CASSLAGGDTGELFF
>NA|TRBV5-6|NA|14|TRBJ2-5
TGTGCCAGCAGCTTGCGTGGGTTCTCAGAGACCCAGTACTTC
CASSLRGFSETQYF
>NA|TRBV7-2|NA|15|TRBJ1-2
TGTGCCAGCAGCTTAGACGGTCCGGGGGGCTATGGCTACACCTTC
CASSLDGPGGYGYTF
>NA|TRBV7-2|few|16|TRBJ1-1
TGTGCCAGCAGCTTAGAGGCAGGCCCTGTGGGCACTGAAGCTTTCTTT
CASSLEAGPVGTEAFF
>TRBD2|TRBV25-1|NA|13|TRBJ2-4
TGTGCCAGCAGTGAAGGACTAGCGGGGCTTCAGTACTTC
CASSEGLAGLQYF
>TRBD2|TRBV7-2|NA|16|TRBJ2-3
TGTGCCAGCAGCCTTAGGACTAGCGGGGGGGCAGATACGCAGTATTTT
CASSLRTSGGADTQYF
>NA|TRBV7-9|NA|15|TRBJ2-5
TGTGCCAGCAGCTTAGTACAGGGAAGGCAAGAGACCCAGTACTTC
CASSLVQGRQETQYF
>TRBD2|TRBV18|NA|14|TRBJ2-5
TGTGCCAGCTCACCTGGACTAGCGGCGATAGAGCAGTACTTC
CASSPGLAAIEQYF
>NA|TRBV5-1|NA|13|TRBJ2-7
TGCGCCAGCAGCGGGCGTCCTGCCTACGAGCAGTACTTC
CASSGRPAYEQYF
>TRBD1|TRBV6-6|NA|14|TRBJ1-2
TGTGCCAGCAGGAGCCGGGACAGGGGGCTCGGCTACACCTTC
CASRSRDRGLGYTF
>TRBD1|TRBV5-4|NA|18|TRBJ1-5
TGTGCCAGCAGCCTCGAAGTTTGGGACAGGGGGTTAAATCAGCCCCAGCATTTT
CASSLEVWDRGLNQPQHF
>NA|TRBV28|NA|11|TRBJ2-7
TGTGCCAGCAGTGGGGGGTACGAGCAGTACTTC
CASSGGYEQYF
>NA|TRBV14|few|13|TRBJ2-4
TGTGCCAGCAGCCAAGATCTGGACACCCCACTCAACTTC
CASSQDLDTPLNF
>TRBD1|TRBV5-1|NA|14|TRBJ2-5
TGCGCCAGCAGCTGGGTGACAGGGCCAGAGACCCAGTACTTC
CASSWVTGPETQYF
>TRBD1|TRBV28|NA|16|TRBJ1-5
TGTGCCAGCAGTCCAAGGACAGGCCCGGGCAATCAGCCCCAGCATTTT
CASSPRTGPGNQPQHF
>TRBD1|TRBV7-2|NA|14|TRBJ1-1
TGTGCCAGCAGCTTTTACCGACAGGGGACTGAAGCTTTCTTT
CASSFYRQGTEAFF
>NA|TRBV6-6|NA|15|TRBJ1-2
TGTGCCAGCAGCCAACTCCAGGGGTCAAACTATGGCTACACCTTC
CASSQLQGSNYGYTF
>NA|TRBV11-2|NA|15|TRBJ1-3
TGTGCCAGCAGCTTAGGTGTCACAGCTGGAAACACCATATATTTT
CASSLGVTAGNTIYF
>TRBD2|TRBV29-1|NA|18|TRBJ2-4
TGCAGCGTGCAAGGACTAGCGGGAGGCACTCTAGCCAAAAACATTCAGTACTTC
CSVQGLAGGTLAKNIQYF
>NA|TRBV7-8|NA|17|TRBJ2-1
TGTGCCAGCAGCTTAGTGGGCGGGAAAAGCTCCTACAATGAGCAGTTCTTC
CASSLVGGKSSYNEQFF
>TRBD1|TRBV12-5|NA|17|TRBJ1-1
TGTGCTAGTGGTCGGGACAGGGGGCTCGGGAAGAACACTGAAGCTTTCTTT
CASGRDRGLGKNTEAFF